The 3 T cell receptor beta chains below all came from one sample that was sequenced in a study of CD4 T cells in relation to SARS-CoV-2 and coronaviruses. Unexposed donor CD4+ T cells date from about 2011-2018, before the COVID-19 pandemic. The cells were cultured for under 13 days before CD4+ T cells were isolated. Clones were read by immunoSEQ multiplex PCR, and TCRdb kept only the in-frame ones, dropping some. This table holds about 18,000 clones, roughly 80% found once. What these receptors recognize is not known. The sample comprised CD4+ T cells from PBMCs, cultured in vitro. Receptors originate from a human donor in good health.

This rearrangement joins TRBV7-9 to TRBJ2-1, with D uncertain. Germline V gives CDR1 SEHNR, CDR2 FQNEAQ (reference sequence). Trimming stripped 1 base from V and 5 bases from J, with 6 bases between. CDR3 length: 13 residues. CDR3 DNA sequence: TGTGCCAGCAGCTTAGGGAGAGACAATGAGCAGTTCTTC. Translated, it gives CASSLGRDNEQFF.

This clone was counted a few times. V usage is TRBV7-9 and J usage is TRBJ1-5; a possible D gene is TRBD1 (5 bases). V gave up 8 bases and J gave up 6 bases, with 14 bases separating them. Germline values: CDR1 SEHNR, CDR2 FQNEAQ (reference sequence). CDR3 length: 13 residues. The CDR3 DNA follows: TGTGCCAGCGACGGGGGTCTTGGTCAGCCCCAGCATTTT. Protein: CASDGGLGQPQHF.

The chain couples TRBV7-8 to TRBJ2-2; D might be TRBD2 (5 bases). The length of the CDR3 is 16 residues. Germline values: CDR1 SGHVS, CDR2 FQNEAQ. V was clipped by 1 base and J by 2 bases, with 11 bases between them. In DNA form, the CDR3 reads TGTGCCAGCAGCTTAGACCCCCCGGGAAACACCGGGGAGCTGTTTTTT. Its translation is CASSLDPPGNTGELFF.